The clone carrying this T cell receptor beta chain showed up just once. This specimen belongs to a study of cytomegalovirus exposure and HLA in healthy donors. Study information: Ancestry clustering placed around 80% of around 400 genotyped donors in the Caucasian-associated cluster.

A multiplex PCR was run with 60 Vbeta primers and 13 Jbeta primers. Under the authors' procedure: Later, an analysis found tens of millions of unique TCR beta chains, and 10 million to 11 million of these were shared. Profiled with immunoSEQ multiplex PCR; TCRdb holds only in-frame clones, not every one. The DNA was the basis for D and trimming; V, J and clone size are from that table. The sample consists of some 34,000 clones, about 70% of them appearing once. Germline V lookup: CDR1 KGHSH, CDR2 LQKENI. The CDR3 sequence is 16 residues long. V was cut by 0 bases and J by 5 bases, with 16 bases left in between.

The genes are TRBV18 and TRBJ2-5; D gene ambiguous. This receptor was identified in a man aged 40-55 years in good health and CMV-seropositive. Sequenced material: PBMCs. The CDR3 here is CASSPPVTPEVETQYF. CDR3 DNA sequence: TGTGCCAGCTCACCACCAGTTACCCCAGAGGTGGAGACCCAGTACTTC.